This TCR beta chain was sequenced in a study of T cells after yellow fever vaccination. Whole-study findings and limits: A small share of clonotypes appeared in both CD4 and CD8 compartments. Clones that expanded after primary vaccination mostly reappeared after the booster (just over 95% CD4, approximately 87% CD8). The secondary response showed a weaker magnitude and a faster peak, day 5 versus 15.

With V trimmed by 1 base and J by 5 bases, 21 bases remained unmatched. The germline gives CDR1 MGHDK, CDR2 SYGVNS. This CDR3 has 20 amino acids. TCRdb ran MiXCR on the 5' RACE reads and lists one entry per CDR3 protein. The table shows over 100,000 distinct CDR3 sequences, with 8.4% occurring only once. This clonotype was picked up a small number of times. The antigen is not known. The chain carries TRBV25-1 and TRBJ2-5; 8 bases line up with TRBD2. The TCR was taken from a man between 25 and 39 years old who received the YFV17D yellow fever vaccine. Sequences were derived from CD8+ T cells sorted from PBMCs, sampled 45 days after the yellow fever booster vaccination. CDR3 sequence: CASSEFWIRGGQALGETQYF. CDR3 DNA: TGTGCCAGCAGTGAATTCTGGATTCGCGGGGGGCAGGCCCTCGGGGAGACCCAGTACTTC.